This TCR beta chain was sequenced for a study of T-cell reconstitution after alpha-beta-depleted transplantation in children. This clonotype has ten or more counts. The antigen remains undetermined. Study conclusions and caveats: Expanded graft clones, several hundred of them, were reportedly the source of alpha-beta T cells about two months after transplant. Newly produced T cells mostly provided counts and TCRbeta diversity after one year, as hyperexpanded clones declined. High day-60 TCRbeta diversity in some patients came from surviving recipient T cells and thymic progenitors.

TCRbeta library construction was performed incorporating unique molecular identifiers. TCRdb re-derived calls from the PCR reads in MiXCR, one entry per CDR3 protein. The sample includes a few thousand distinct CDR3 sequences, less than 9% of them seen just once. This CDR3 comprises 13 residues. V gave up 4 bases and J gave up 5 bases, with 11 bases separating them. Germline values: CDR1 SNHLY, CDR2 FYNNEI. The V call is TRBV2, the J call TRBJ1-1, with D hard to call. The sample consisted of PBMCs, mostly from graft donor cells, taken 60 days after TCRalphabeta/CD19-depleted stem cell transplant. This receptor was taken from a boy in the first two years of life who had a stem cell transplant for SCID, so the T cells may come from the graft donor. CDR3 region: CASSVSPGTEAFF. CDR3 in DNA: TGTGCCAGCAGTGTGTCCCCCGGGACTGAAGCTTTCTTT.